These 13 T cell receptor beta chains share one sample of origin, sequenced in a study of T cells in Graves' hyperthyroidism and ophthalmopathy. RNA transcripts served as the template for amplifying TCR beta CDR3 regions. The primer set for the first-round RT-PCR of the TCR CDR3 was HTBI. TCRdb redid the calling of the multiplex PCR reads with MiXCR, one entry per CDR3 protein. Of 500,000 to 800,000 distinct CDR3 sequences in the sample, 45% were seen once. Sequenced input: peripheral blood or thyroid tissue (not recorded which). The origin of the receptors is an adult man with Graves' disease, either hyperthyroidism or ophthalmopathy (not recorded which).

This clonotype was counted many times. The genes are TRBV29-1 and TRBJ1-1; D not certain. The CDR3 is made up of 13 amino acids. Looked up from germline, CDR1 is SQVTM and CDR2 is ANQGSEA. V gave up 2 bases and J gave up 2 bases, with 9 bases separating them. The CDR3 DNA follows: TGCAGCGTTGAAAGGCAGCAAAACACTGAAGCTTTCTTT. Protein: CSVERQQNTEAFF. The variable domain in full, completed from reference TRBV29-1 and TRBJ1-1, reads SAVISQKPSRDICQRGTSLTIQCQVDSQVTMMFWYRQQPGQSLTLIATANQGSEATYESGFVIDKFPISRPNLTFSTLTVSNMSPEDSSIYLCSVERQQNTEAFFGQGTRLTVV.

This clonotype was recorded many times. One end of the junction fails to match germline, which may point to a read error. The chain recombines TRBV7-7 with TRBJ2-2; no firm D call. Looked up from germline, CDR1 is SSHAT and CDR2 is FNYEAQ (reference sequence). The length of the CDR3 is 13 residues. The DNA of the CDR3 is TGTGCTAGCAGCCTTAAACGCACCGGGGAGCTGTTTTTT. It encodes CASSLKRTGELFF.

The sample holds a few counts of this clonotype. The rearrangement joins TRBV7-2 to TRBJ1-2; weak D call: TRBD1 (5 bases). In germline, CDR1 is SGHTA, CDR2 FQGNSA. V gave up 1 base and J gave up 5 bases, with 14 bases separating them. The CDR3 consists of 15 residues. DNA of the CDR3: TGTGCCAGCAGCTTAGGCCCCGGGACGTCATATGGCTACACCTTC. Translation: CASSLGPGTSYGYTF.

This clonotype was seen a few times. For the CDR3, the DNA is TGTGCCAGCAGTTTAGGGTCAGGGTTTCAGCCCCAGCATTTT. Translating it yields CASSLGSGFQPQHF. The chain joins TRBV12-3 or TRBV12-4 to TRBJ1-5; maybe TRBD1 (5 bases). Trimming cost V 1 base and J 6 bases, with 10 bases left between them. The CDR3 has 14 amino acids.

This chain connects TRBV5-1 to TRBJ2-5; 9 positions match TRBD1. Germline values: CDR1 SGHRS, CDR2 YFSETQ. There are 16 residues in the CDR3. Trimming took 2 bases from V and 0 from J; bases not matched to a gene: 5. The chain's CDR3 is CASSLVRDRDQETQYF. The CDR3 DNA reads TGCGCCAGCAGCTTAGTCCGGGACAGGGACCAAGAGACCCAGTACTTC.

This clonotype was found a few times. The rearrangement links TRBV10-3 to TRBJ2-5; 12 nucleotides align to TRBD2. The CDR3 contains 16 residues. The germline CDR1 and CDR2 sequences are ENHRY and SYGVKD. Trimming took 10 bases from V and 3 from J; bases not matched to a gene: 12. CDR3 residues: CASSQSGLAGKETQYF. In DNA form, the CDR3 reads TGTGCCAGCAGCCAGTCCGGACTAGCGGGGAAAGAGACCCAGTACTTC.

This clonotype was detected ten times or more. This chain uses TRBV15 with TRBJ2-7, with D possibly being TRBD1 or TRBD2 (6 bases each). CDR3 size: 14 residues. The germline gives CDR1 LNHNV, CDR2 YYDKDF (reference sequence). Trimming stripped 0 bases from V and 4 bases from J, with 10 bases between. The CDR3 nucleotides are TGTGCCACCAGCAGAGATTTAGGGGGGTACGAGCAGTACTTC. Residues: CATSRDLGGYEQYF.

This clonotype turned up a few times. The CDR3 is CASSEPGQDYGYTF. DNA of the CDR3: TGTGCCAGCAGCGAACCGGGACAAGACTATGGCTACACCTTC. This sequence joins TRBV6-6 and TRBJ1-2; D possibly corresponds to TRBD1 (6 bases). Germline V gene sequence: CDR1 MNHNY, CDR2 SVGAGI (reference sequence). The CDR3 runs 14 residues. V was clipped by 6 bases and J by 3 bases, with 14 bases between them.

This clonotype was detected only a few times. The chain links TRBV4-2 to TRBJ2-7; tentatively, D is TRBD1 or TRBD2 (7 bases each). The V end lost 3 bases, the J end lost 6 bases, and 15 bases lay between the germline ends. The CDR3 extends over 14 amino acids. Germline V gives CDR1 LGHNA, CDR2 YNFKEQ. The CDR3 DNA reads as TGTGCCAGCAGCCAGGGGGGGCGACAGGGCGAGCAGTACTTC. Translation: CASSQGGRQGEQYF.

This clonotype has only a few counts. The V gene is TRBV3-1, the J gene TRBJ2-7, with D uncertain. Germline values: CDR1 LGHDT, CDR2 YNNKEL (reference sequence). The germline V and J ends were trimmed by 3 bases and 7 bases, with 7 bases remaining between them. CDR3 length: 11 residues. The CDR3: CASSHSREQYF. CDR3 DNA: TGTGCCAGCAGCCATAGCAGAGAGCAGTACTTC.

This clonotype was recorded only once. A much larger clone lies a single base off, so this may be a read error. V and J are TRBV5-1 and TRBJ2-7; TRBD2 aligns across 13 bases. The CDR3 runs 15 residues. Germline V gives CDR1 SGHRS, CDR2 YFSETQ. CDR3 residues: CAGSHRLAGGYEQYF. The CDR3 bases are TGCGCCGGCAGCCACCGACTAGCGGGAGGCTACGAGCAGTACTTC.

This clonotype turned up a few times. The rearrangement links TRBV20-1 to TRBJ2-7; D is unresolved. With 1 base removed from V and 7 bases from J, the gap between germline ends came to 20 bases. Germline CDR1 reads DFQATT; CDR2 reads SNEGSKA (reference sequence). The length of the CDR3 is 15 residues. Here the CDR3 reads CSARGLLGLVGEQYF. DNA for the CDR3: TGCAGTGCTAGAGGCCTCTTAGGGTTAGTGGGGGAGCAGTACTTC.

This clonotype turned up a few times. The chain couples TRBV2 to TRBJ2-7; weak D call: TRBD1 (6 bases). CDR1 and CDR2 from the germline V gene are SNHLY and FYNNEI. V was shortened by 4 bases and J by 0 bases, with 13 bases between the two germline ends. The CDR3 has 15 amino acids. The CDR3 reads CASSVLGQTSYEQYF. The CDR3 coding sequence is TGTGCCAGCAGTGTCTTAGGACAGACCTCCTACGAGCAGTACTTC.